Presented here are 28 T cell receptor beta chains from one specimen sequenced in a study of CD8+ T cells in alopecia areata. cDNA serving as the sequencing template came from extracted, reverse transcribed RNA. The repertoire was sequenced with immunoSEQ multiplex PCR; TCRdb's copy has only in-frame clones and lacks some. The sample carries 93,000 or so clones, around 86% recorded once. Treatment here: oral pan-JAK inhibitor, 5-10 mg twice daily. The input for sequencing was CD8+ T cells sorted from blood, taken between weeks 30 and 35, from a patient treated with tofacitinib. These receptors all come from a human donor with alopecia areata.

For this clone: Other nucleotide sequences from this sample produce the same CDR3. The V call is TRBV30, the J call TRBJ2-7; D not certain. CDR1 is GTSNPN, CDR2 SVGIG, per germline (reference sequence). There are 13 residues in the CDR3. The V and J ends lost 0 bases and 3 bases respectively, with 9 bases between them. This CDR3 reads CAWSVSGFYEQYF. The CDR3 DNA is TGTGCCTGGAGTGTATCGGGCTTCTACGAGCAGTACTTC.

V and J are TRBV15 and TRBJ2-1; no clear D. The CDR3 consists of 11 residues. Germline loops: CDR1 LNHNV, CDR2 YYDKDF (reference sequence). V dropped 3 bases and J dropped 7 bases, with 4 bases sitting between them. CDR3 in amino acids: CATSRANEQFF. DNA of the CDR3: TGTGCCACCAGCAGGGCGAATGAGCAGTTCTTC.

The V and J genes are TRBV29-1 and TRBJ2-1; possibly TRBD1 for D (6 bases). The CDR3 runs to 14 residues. V was clipped by 4 bases and J by 4 bases, with 14 bases between them. Germline V gene sequence: CDR1 SQVTM, CDR2 ANQGSEA. In DNA form, the CDR3 reads TGCAGCGTTGTTGTAACAGGGACATACAATGAGCAGTTCTTC. It codes for CSVVVTGTYNEQFF.

J is TRBJ2-7 and V is TRBV7-9, with 15 bases fitting TRBD2. In germline, CDR1 is SEHNR, CDR2 FQNEAQ (reference sequence). This CDR3 comprises 14 residues. With V trimmed by 4 bases and J by 7 bases, 2 bases remained unmatched. CDR3 nucleotides: TGTGCCAGCAGCTCCGGGACTAGCGGGAGGGAGCAGTACTTC. The encoded protein is CASSSGTSGREQYF.

This chain links TRBV5-6 with TRBJ2-1; D may be TRBD1 or TRBD2 (5 bases each). Trimming pared 6 bases from V and 8 bases from J, leaving 15 bases between. This CDR3 is 13 amino acids long. CDR1 and CDR2 (germline): SGHDT, YYEEEE. CDR3 DNA sequence: TGTGCCAGCACCTTCTGGGGGTCGGATGAGCAGTTCTTC. This gives the protein CASTFWGSDEQFF.

The chain recombines TRBV6-5 with TRBJ1-2; unclear D gene. Germline V CDR1 and CDR2: MNHEY, SVGAGI. Trimming cost V 0 bases and J 4 bases, with 15 bases left between them. The CDR3 spans 16 residues. CDR3 nucleotides: TGTGCCAGCAGTTACTCGACACTGGAGTTCAGCTATGGCTACACCTTC. Protein product: CASSYSTLEFSYGYTF.

The V and J genes are TRBV29-1 and TRBJ2-5; 7 bases line up with TRBD1. The end of the DNA aligns better with TRBJ2-7, so the J call may be wrong. The CDR3 contains 12 residues. CDR1 SQVTM and CDR2 ANQGSEA come from the germline V gene. The CDR3 sequence: CSVGDRGYEQYF. As DNA, the CDR3 is TGCAGCGTTGGGGACAGAGGTTACGAGCAGTACTTC.

This rearrangement joins TRBV5-4 to TRBJ2-2, with D hard to call. V gave up 1 base and J gave up 2 bases, with 9 bases separating them. CDR3 length: 15 amino acids. Germline V gives CDR1 SGHNT, CDR2 YYREEE (reference sequence). CDR3 nucleotides: TGTGCCAGCAGCTTGTCGACTGCCAACACCGGGGAGCTGTTTTTT. Translation: CASSLSTANTGELFF. The full variable domain, rest sourced from reference TRBV5-4 and TRBJ2-2, is ETGVTQSPTHLIKTRGQQVTLRCSSQSGHNTVSWYQQALGQGPQFIFQYYREEENGRGNFPPRFSGLQFPNYSSELNVNALELDDSALYLCASSLSTANTGELFFGEGSRLTVL.

This chain links TRBV13 with TRBJ2-5; perhaps TRBD2 as D (6 bases). The DNA end is more similar to TRBJ2-7, so the J call may be wrong. The germline CDR1 and CDR2 sequences are PRHDT and FYEKMQ (reference sequence). The CDR3 loop spans 15 amino acids. This chain's CDR3 is CASSLAVGLSYEQYF. DNA for the CDR3: TGTGCCAGCAGCTTAGCGGTGGGACTCTCCTACGAGCAGTACTTC.

The chain has TRBV27 and TRBJ2-7; maybe TRBD2 (6 bases). Per germline, CDR1 MNHEY and CDR2 SMNVEV (reference sequence). CDR3 length: 16 amino acids. Trimming removed 0 bases from V and 2 bases from J, with 14 bases in between. The CDR3: CASSLSPTPGAYEQYF. The CDR3 DNA reads TGTGCCAGCAGTTTATCACCCACCCCGGGGGCCTACGAGCAGTACTTC.

The chain is built from TRBV29-1 and TRBJ2-1; 9 bases fit TRBD2. There are 17 residues in the CDR3. V dropped 2 bases and J dropped 9; count of bases not matched to a gene: 17. Germline loops: CDR1 SQVTM, CDR2 ANQGSEA. CDR3 loop: CSVETATSGTQWGEQFF. As DNA, the CDR3 is TGCAGCGTTGAAACGGCGACTAGCGGCACCCAATGGGGTGAGCAGTTCTTC.

The V and J genes are TRBV6-9 and TRBJ2-7, with 7 bases identical to TRBD2. The CDR3 extends over 14 amino acids. Per the germline V gene, CDR1 is MNHGY and CDR2 is SVAAGI. With V trimmed by 5 bases and J by 2 bases, 6 bases remained unmatched. DNA of the CDR3: TGTGCCAGCAGTCCAACTAGCGTTACCTACGAGCAGTACTTC. Protein: CASSPTSVTYEQYF.

Turning to this clone: This sample includes further DNA sequences coding for the same CDR3. The genes are TRBV19 and TRBJ2-1; D not resolved. Trimming took off 1 base at V and 3 bases at J, with 4 bases between the two ends. Germline CDR1 and CDR2: LNHDA and SQIVND (reference sequence). This CDR3 has 13 residues. The CDR3 spells CASSIGVYNEQFF. The CDR3, as DNA: TGTGCCAGTAGTATAGGCGTCTACAATGAGCAGTTCTTC.

V gene TRBV27 combines with J gene TRBJ2-7; no clear D. The CDR3 loop spans 15 amino acids. Trimming left V 0 bases short and J 2 bases short, with 11 bases between. Germline V gene sequence: CDR1 MNHEY, CDR2 SMNVEV (reference sequence). The CDR3 region has the DNA TGTGCCAGCAGTTTATCTGGTGGCGGCGCCTACGAGCAGTACTTC. Translated: CASSLSGGGAYEQYF.

The rearrangement links TRBV7-9 to TRBJ2-5; weak D call: TRBD2 (5 bases). V was pared by 6 bases and J by 5 bases, with 13 bases between. The CDR3 spans 13 residues. Per the germline V gene, CDR1 is SEHNR and CDR2 is FQNEAQ (reference sequence). This CDR3 is CASRVDSLETQYF. The CDR3, as DNA: TGTGCCAGCAGAGTGGACTCGTTGGAGACCCAGTACTTC.

V usage is TRBV6-6 and J usage is TRBJ2-1; D is possibly TRBD1 (6 bases). CDR1 is MNHNY and CDR2 is SVGAGI in the germline V gene (reference sequence). The V end was cut by 8 bases, the J end by 4 bases, with 18 bases between. The CDR3 sequence is 15 residues long. Here the CDR3 reads CASALGDRPYNEQFF. As DNA, the CDR3 is TGTGCCAGCGCGCTAGGAGACAGGCCTTACAATGAGCAGTTCTTC.

V is TRBV11-2 and J is TRBJ1-2; D gene ambiguous. The CDR3 runs 15 residues. The germline CDR1 and CDR2 sequences are SGHAT and FQNNGV. Between the trimmed V and J ends, which lost 2 bases and 0 bases, there was a span of 10 bases. Here the CDR3 DNA reads TGTGCCAGCAGCTTAATGGCGTCTTCTAACTATGGCTACACCTTC. Encoded protein: CASSLMASSNYGYTF.

This chain joins TRBV4-1 and TRBJ2-7; TRBD1 agrees at 7 bases. This CDR3 has 17 amino acids. Germline V gene lookup returns CDR1 MGHRA and CDR2 YSYEKL. The V segment lost 4 bases and the J segment 2 bases; nucleotides outside the gene matches: 14. CDR3 nucleotides: TGCGCCAGCAGCCTGGGCGGTCGGTTAGGGGGCCCCTACGAGCAGTACTTC. Its protein product is CASSLGGRLGGPYEQYF.

The rearrangement links TRBV15 to TRBJ1-3, with D possibly TRBD1 on 5 matching bases. Germline V lookup: CDR1 LNHNV, CDR2 YYDKDF (reference sequence). V was shortened by 0 bases and J by 3 bases, with 12 bases between the two germline ends. This CDR3 is built from 16 residues. The CDR3 nucleotides are TGTGCCACCAGCAGAGATCATCCGGGGGTTGGAAACACCATATATTTT. It translates to CATSRDHPGVGNTIYF.

This clone was seen a single time. The CDR3 loop is CASSPLIAGARGTDTQYF. The CDR3 DNA follows: TGTGCCAGCAGCCCCTTGATAGCGGGGGCCCGTGGCACAGATACGCAGTATTTT. V gene TRBV5-6 combines with J gene TRBJ2-3, with 9 bases fitting TRBD2. V shed 4 bases and J 1 base; nucleotides not matched to a gene: 13. The CDR3 length is 18 residues. CDR1 and CDR2 (germline): SGHDT, YYEEEE. The variable domain in full, completed from reference TRBV5-6 and TRBJ2-3, reads DAGVTQSPTHLIKTRGQQVTLRCSPKSGHDTVSWYQQALGQGPQFIFQYYEEEERQRGNFPDRFSGHQFPNYSSELNVNALLLGDSALYLCASSPLIAGARGTDTQYFGPGTRLTVL.

This chain joins TRBV6-1 and TRBJ2-7, with 7 nucleotides matching TRBD2. V lost 1 base, J lost 4 bases, and 7 bases stayed unmatched. Germline V lookup: CDR1 MNHNS, CDR2 SASEGT. The CDR3 extends over 15 amino acids. The CDR3 bases are TGTGCCAGCAGTGAAGACAGCGGGATCGAATACGAGCAGTACTTC. Its translation: CASSEDSGIEYEQYF.

V is TRBV4-2 and J is TRBJ1-5; D gene uncertain. The germline V and J ends were trimmed by 0 bases and 4 bases, with 1 base remaining between them. CDR3 length equals 12 residues. Germline loops: CDR1 LGHNA, CDR2 YNFKEQ. CDR3 nucleotides: TGTGCCAGCAGCCAAGATAATCAGCCCCAGCATTTT. Amino acids: CASSQDNQPQHF.

This clone occurred once. The genes are TRBV4-1 and TRBJ2-7; D is perhaps TRBD1 (5 bases). Germline-derived CDR1 and CDR2 are MGHRA and YSYEKL. This CDR3 is built from 11 residues. V lost 4 bases to trimming and J lost 6 bases, with 7 bases between them. The CDR3 sequence is CASSRGAEQYF. For the CDR3, the DNA is TGCGCCAGCAGCCGGGGCGCCGAGCAGTACTTC.

CDR3 region: CSVESSQSYEQYF. The CDR3 region has the DNA TGCAGCGTTGAGTCCTCGCAGTCCTACGAGCAGTACTTC. The chain is built from TRBV29-1 and TRBJ2-7, with D unresolved. This CDR3 has 13 amino acids. Trimming took 3 bases from V and 1 from J, leaving 10 bases between them. CDR1 and CDR2 (germline): SQVTM, ANQGSEA.

The gene calls are TRBV11-2 and TRBJ2-7; TRBD1 or TRBD2 may be the D gene (5 bases each). Trimming stripped 5 bases from V and 2 bases from J, with 13 bases between. The CDR3 runs 14 residues. CDR1 SGHAT and CDR2 FQNNGV come from the germline V gene. CDR3 sequence: CASSPGPETYEQYF. The CDR3 bases are TGTGCCAGCAGCCCGGGACCCGAGACCTACGAGCAGTACTTC.

The chain couples TRBV29-1 to TRBJ2-4, with D possibly matching TRBD2 (6 bases). The CDR3 has 13 residues. In germline, CDR1 is SQVTM, CDR2 ANQGSEA. The V end lost 8 bases, the J end lost 4 bases, and 15 bases lay between the germline ends. CDR3 sequence reads: CSPGGLEKNIQYF. CDR3 sequence (DNA): TGCAGCCCCGGGGGATTGGAGAAAAACATTCAGTACTTC.

The gene calls are TRBV27 and TRBJ2-1, with D maybe TRBD2 (5 bases). The germline gives CDR1 MNHEY, CDR2 SMNVEV (reference sequence). There are 15 residues in the CDR3. Between the trimmed V and J ends, which lost 7 bases and 0 bases, there was a span of 13 bases. CDR3 coding DNA: TGTGCCAGCACTCTAGCCTTCTCCTCCTACAATGAGCAGTTCTTC. It is translated as CASTLAFSSYNEQFF.

The chain has TRBV5-4 and TRBJ2-7, with D perhaps matching TRBD2 (6 bases). Germline loops: CDR1 SGHNT, CDR2 YYREEE (reference sequence). CDR3 length: 15 residues. V lost 4 bases, J lost 0 bases, and 14 bases lay in between. The CDR3 region is CASSGGTGSSYEQYF. DNA for the CDR3: TGTGCCAGCAGCGGCGGGACTGGGAGCTCCTACGAGCAGTACTTC. The entire variable domain, with the rest obtained from reference TRBV5-4 and TRBJ2-7, is as follows: ETGVTQSPTHLIKTRGQQVTLRCSSQSGHNTVSWYQQALGQGPQFIFQYYREEENGRGNFPPRFSGLQFPNYSSELNVNALELDDSALYLCASSGGTGSSYEQYFGPGTRLTVT.